The 9 T cell receptor beta chains in this list originate from one sample, sequenced in a study of graft-versus-host responses after intestinal transplantation. Their target antigens are unknown. The protocol was immunoSEQ multiplex PCR, while the TCRdb copy is restricted to in-frame clones and leaves out a portion. The sample holds 70,000 to 75,000 clones, roughly 90% seen once. The specimen was unstimulated CD8+ T cells sorted from spleen or lymph node cells, collected before intestinal transplant. The source of these receptors is a human donor who received an intestinal transplant.

This chain uses TRBV30 with TRBJ2-7; 12 bases are a match to TRBD1. CDR1 is GTSNPN, CDR2 SVGIG, per germline (reference sequence). With V trimmed by 5 bases and J by 6 bases, 8 bases remained unmatched. The CDR3 is 14 residues long. For the CDR3, the DNA is TGTGCCTGGGATACATCGGGACAGGGGGCCGAGCAGTACTTC. Its protein is CAWDTSGQGAEQYF.

There are a few counts of this clone. V and J are TRBV7-9 and TRBJ2-7; D unresolved. The germline V and J ends were trimmed by 1 base and 0 bases, with 10 bases remaining between them. Germline V gene lookup returns CDR1 SEHNR and CDR2 FQNEAQ (reference sequence). This CDR3 contains 15 residues. This chain's CDR3 is CASSLGQESSYEQYF. Here the CDR3 DNA reads TGTGCCAGCAGCTTAGGGCAGGAAAGCTCCTACGAGCAGTACTTC.

DNA of the CDR3: TGTGCCAGCCTTAGACAGGGTCGGAACACCGGGGAGCTGTTTTTT. Translated, it gives CASLRQGRNTGELFF. This chain uses TRBV2 with TRBJ2-2; 7 nucleotides line up with TRBD1. Germline lookup yields CDR1 SNHLY and CDR2 FYNNEI. The CDR3 contains 15 residues. V gave up 8 bases and J gave up 1 base; unmatched junction bases: 7.

A remark on this clone: Distinct nucleotide sequences in the sample also encode this CDR3. In nucleotides, the CDR3 is TGTGCCAGCAGTGCGGCAGGACAGGGTTTTACTGGGGCCAACGTCCTGACTTTC. Translated: CASSAAGQGFTGANVLTF. The chain has TRBV28 and TRBJ2-6; TRBD1 aligns across 8 bases. Germline V gene lookup returns CDR1 MDHEN and CDR2 SYDVKM. The trim removed 5 bases at V and 2 bases at J, leaving 11 bases unmatched. The CDR3 extends over 18 amino acids.

Turning to this clone: In the same sample, other DNA sequences code for this CDR3. The chain carries TRBV11-1 and TRBJ2-7, with TRBD1 matching 8 bases. Germline V lookup: CDR1 SGHAT, CDR2 FQDESV (reference sequence). J was trimmed by 3 bases and V by 3 bases; bases with no gene match: 1. CDR3 length: 13 residues. This chain's CDR3 is CASSFGQGYEQYF. The CDR3 DNA follows: TGTGCCAGCAGCTTTGGACAGGGCTACGAGCAGTACTTC.

The CDR3 loop is CASSIRETGAVLGEQYF. The CDR3 DNA follows: TGTGCCAGCAGCATACGGGAGACAGGGGCAGTACTGGGCGAGCAGTACTTC. The gene calls are TRBV7-8 and TRBJ2-7; 8 bases match TRBD1. The CDR3 totals 17 residues. V lost 5 bases, J lost 6 bases, and 18 bases stayed unmatched. Germline CDR1 is SGHVS and CDR2 is FQNEAQ.

The chain carries TRBV6-1 and TRBJ2-3; D may be TRBD2 (6 bases). V lost 8 bases and J lost 3, with 15 bases in between. This CDR3 is built from 14 residues. CDR1 is MNHNS and CDR2 is SASEGT in the germline V gene. CDR3 DNA sequence: TGTGCCAGCGCCGAGCGGGTCCGGACAGATACGCAGTATTTT. Its translation: CASAERVRTDTQYF.

The chain is built from TRBV2 and TRBJ2-1; 10 nucleotides align to TRBD1. The CDR3 sequence is 17 residues long. Germline CDR1 is SNHLY and CDR2 is FYNNEI. Germline trimming cut 8 bases from V and 4 bases from J; bases unmatched to any gene: 14. CDR3 nucleotide sequence: TGTGCCAGCTGCGGAATCTCCGGGACAGGGGTGTACAATGAGCAGTTCTTC. It yields the protein CASCGISGTGVYNEQFF.

This chain uses TRBV11-2 with TRBJ2-7; 14 bases agree with TRBD2. The CDR3 length is 19 residues. Germline V gives CDR1 SGHAT, CDR2 FQNNGV. V dropped 5 bases and J dropped 0; count of bases not matched to a gene: 12. CDR3 sequence reads: CASSRSGTSGSLSSYEQYF. The CDR3, as DNA: TGTGCCAGCAGCCGATCCGGGACTAGCGGGAGCCTGAGCTCCTACGAGCAGTACTTC.